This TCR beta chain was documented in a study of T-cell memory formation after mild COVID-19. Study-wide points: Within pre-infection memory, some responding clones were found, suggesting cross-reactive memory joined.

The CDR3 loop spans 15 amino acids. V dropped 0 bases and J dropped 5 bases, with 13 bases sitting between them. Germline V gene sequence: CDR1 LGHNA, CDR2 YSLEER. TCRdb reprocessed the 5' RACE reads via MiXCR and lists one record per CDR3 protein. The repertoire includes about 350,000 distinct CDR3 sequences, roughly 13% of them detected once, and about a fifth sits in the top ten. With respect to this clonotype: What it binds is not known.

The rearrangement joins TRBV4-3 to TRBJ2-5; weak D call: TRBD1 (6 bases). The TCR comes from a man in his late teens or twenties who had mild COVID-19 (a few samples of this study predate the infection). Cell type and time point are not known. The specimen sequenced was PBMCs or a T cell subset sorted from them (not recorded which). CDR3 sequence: CASSQDLRGRETQYF. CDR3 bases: TGCGCCAGCAGCCAAGACCTCAGGGGTAGGGAGACCCAGTACTTC.